This TCR beta chain was sequenced for a study of CXCR3-negative and CXCR3-positive naive CD8 T cells. Study-level findings and limits: Against CXCR3-negative naive cells, CXCR3-positive naive cells showed more hydrophobic TRB CDR3s. Surface CD5 looked about the same in the naive subsets, so the authors worked out TCR strength from TRB CDR3 properties. Both of the naive subsets showed about the same high diversity, but memory CD8+ cells had much less. Comparison of naive CXCR3-negative and CXCR3-positive cells revealed similar TRBV-TRBJ usage, while memory cells differed.

A note on this clonotype: Its antigen is as yet unknown.

Germline V gene sequence: CDR1 SQVTM, CDR2 ANQGSEA. The CDR3 loop spans 14 amino acids. Via 5' RACE with UMI labels, TRB cDNA libraries were prepared. TCRdb re-called the 5' RACE reads; every CDR3 protein appears as one record, without DNA. Its listing shows about 120,000 distinct CDR3 sequences. With around 310,000 cells each, the CD8+ T cell subsets were individually sorted in triplicate. The chain carries TRBV29-1 and TRBJ2-7. This clonotype was obtained from a human donor in good health. Some clones in this sample may be carry-over from other donors' samples. Sequencing was done on a sample of naive CXCR3+ CD8+ T cells from blood. The subset: CD45RO-CCR7+CD27+CD95- naive CD8+ T cells expressing CXCR3 (TNR3+). The chain's CDR3 is CSSVDGWSSYEQYF.